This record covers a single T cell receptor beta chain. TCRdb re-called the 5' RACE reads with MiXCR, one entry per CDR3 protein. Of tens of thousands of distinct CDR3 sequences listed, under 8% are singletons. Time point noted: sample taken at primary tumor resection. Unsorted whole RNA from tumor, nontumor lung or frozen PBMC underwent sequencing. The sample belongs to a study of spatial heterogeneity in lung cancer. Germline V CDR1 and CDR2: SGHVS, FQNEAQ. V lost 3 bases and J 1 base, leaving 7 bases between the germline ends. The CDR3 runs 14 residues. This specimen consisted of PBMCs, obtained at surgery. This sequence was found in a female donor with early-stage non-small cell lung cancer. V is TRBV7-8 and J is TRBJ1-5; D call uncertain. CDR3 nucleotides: TGTGCCAGCAGCTTTACGGGAAGCAATCAGCCCCAGCATTTT. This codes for CASSFTGSNQPQHF.